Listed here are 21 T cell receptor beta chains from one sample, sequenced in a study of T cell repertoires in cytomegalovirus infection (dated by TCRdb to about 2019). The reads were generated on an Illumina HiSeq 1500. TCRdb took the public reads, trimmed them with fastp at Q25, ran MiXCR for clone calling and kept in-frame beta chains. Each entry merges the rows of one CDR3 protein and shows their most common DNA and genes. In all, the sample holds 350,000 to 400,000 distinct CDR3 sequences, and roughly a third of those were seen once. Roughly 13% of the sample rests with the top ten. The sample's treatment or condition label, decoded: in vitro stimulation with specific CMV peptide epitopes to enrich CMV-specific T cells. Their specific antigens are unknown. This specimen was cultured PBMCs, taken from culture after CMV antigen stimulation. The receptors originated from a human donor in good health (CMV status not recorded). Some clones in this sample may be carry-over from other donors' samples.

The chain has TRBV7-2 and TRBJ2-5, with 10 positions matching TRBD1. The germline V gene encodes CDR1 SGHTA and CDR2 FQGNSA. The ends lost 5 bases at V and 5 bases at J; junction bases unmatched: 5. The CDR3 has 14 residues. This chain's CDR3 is CASSRDRGAETQYF. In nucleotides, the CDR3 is TGTGCCAGCAGCCGGGACAGGGGTGCTGAGACCCAGTACTTC.

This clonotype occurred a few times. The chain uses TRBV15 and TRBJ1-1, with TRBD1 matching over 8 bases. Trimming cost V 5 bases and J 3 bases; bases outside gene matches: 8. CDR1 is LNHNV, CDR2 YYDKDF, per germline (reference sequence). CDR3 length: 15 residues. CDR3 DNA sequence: TGTGCCACCAGCCGTGCCAGGGGGCTCTACACTGAAGCTTTCTTT. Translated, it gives CATSRARGLYTEAFF.

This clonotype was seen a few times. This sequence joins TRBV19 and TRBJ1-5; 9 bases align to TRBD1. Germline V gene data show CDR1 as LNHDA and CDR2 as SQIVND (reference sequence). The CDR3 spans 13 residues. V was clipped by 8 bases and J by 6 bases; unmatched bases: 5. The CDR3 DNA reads TGTGCCAGTGAGGACAGGGGAGTTCAGCCCCAGCATTTT. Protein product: CASEDRGVQPQHF.

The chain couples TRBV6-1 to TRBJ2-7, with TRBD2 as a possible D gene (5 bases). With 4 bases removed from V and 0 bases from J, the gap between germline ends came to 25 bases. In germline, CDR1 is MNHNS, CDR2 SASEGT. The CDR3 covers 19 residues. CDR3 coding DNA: TGTGCCAGCAGTGCGGACGGCACAGCTCAGCGGAGATTCTCCTACGAGCAGTACGTC. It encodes CASSADGTAQRRFSYEQYV.

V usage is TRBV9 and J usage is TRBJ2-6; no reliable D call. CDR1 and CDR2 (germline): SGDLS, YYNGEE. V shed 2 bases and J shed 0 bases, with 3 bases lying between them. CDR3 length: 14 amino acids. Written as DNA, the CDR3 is TGTGCCAGCAGCGTGGGCTCTGGGGCCAACGTCCTGACTTTC. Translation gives CASSVGSGANVLTF.

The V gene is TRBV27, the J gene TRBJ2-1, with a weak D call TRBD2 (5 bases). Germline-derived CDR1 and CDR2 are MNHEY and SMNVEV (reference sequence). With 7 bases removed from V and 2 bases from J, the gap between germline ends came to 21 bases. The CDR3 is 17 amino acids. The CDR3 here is CASKEDSLGVPYNEQFF. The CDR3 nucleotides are TGTGCCAGCAAAGAAGATTCTCTGGGAGTTCCCTACAATGAGCAGTTCTTC.

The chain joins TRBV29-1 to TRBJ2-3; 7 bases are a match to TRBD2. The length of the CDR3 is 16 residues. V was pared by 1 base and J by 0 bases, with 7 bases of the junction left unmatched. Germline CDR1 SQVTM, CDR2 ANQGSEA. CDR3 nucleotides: TGCAGCGTTGAAGGAGGAGGACTAGGAAGCACAGATACGCAGTATTTT. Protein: CSVEGGGLGSTDTQYF.

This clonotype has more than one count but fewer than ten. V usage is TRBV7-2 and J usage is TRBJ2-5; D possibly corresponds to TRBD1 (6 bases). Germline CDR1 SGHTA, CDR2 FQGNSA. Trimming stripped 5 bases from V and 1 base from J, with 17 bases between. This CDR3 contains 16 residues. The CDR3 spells CASSPVGTGSQETQYF. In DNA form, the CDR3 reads TGTGCCAGCAGCCCCGTGGGTACAGGGTCCCAAGAGACCCAGTACTTC.

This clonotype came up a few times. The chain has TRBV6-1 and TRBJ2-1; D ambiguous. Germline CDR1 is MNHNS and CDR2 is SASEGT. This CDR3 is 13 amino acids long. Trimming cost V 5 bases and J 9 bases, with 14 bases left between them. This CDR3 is CASSYPSKAEQFF. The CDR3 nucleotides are TGTGCCAGCAGTTACCCCTCGAAGGCTGAGCAGTTCTTC.

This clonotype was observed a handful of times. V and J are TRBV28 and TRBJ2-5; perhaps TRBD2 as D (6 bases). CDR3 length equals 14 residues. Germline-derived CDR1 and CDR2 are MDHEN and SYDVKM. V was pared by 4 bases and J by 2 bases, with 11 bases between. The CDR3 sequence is CASSSPGLQETQYF. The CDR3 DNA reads TGTGCCAGCAGTTCGCCGGGACTGCAAGAGACCCAGTACTTC.

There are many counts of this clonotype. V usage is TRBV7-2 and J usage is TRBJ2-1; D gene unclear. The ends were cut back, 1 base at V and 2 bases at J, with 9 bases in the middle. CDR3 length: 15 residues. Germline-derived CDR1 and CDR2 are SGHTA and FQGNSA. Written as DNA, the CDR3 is TGTGCCAGCAGCTTAGGCCGAAACCCCTACAATGAGCAGTTCTTC. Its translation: CASSLGRNPYNEQFF. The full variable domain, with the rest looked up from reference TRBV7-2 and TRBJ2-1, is GAGVSQSPSNKVTEKGKDVELRCDPISGHTALYWYRQSLGQGLEFLIYFQGNSAPDKSGLPSDRFSAERTGGSVSTLTIQRTQQEDSAVYLCASSLGRNPYNEQFFGPGTRLTVL.

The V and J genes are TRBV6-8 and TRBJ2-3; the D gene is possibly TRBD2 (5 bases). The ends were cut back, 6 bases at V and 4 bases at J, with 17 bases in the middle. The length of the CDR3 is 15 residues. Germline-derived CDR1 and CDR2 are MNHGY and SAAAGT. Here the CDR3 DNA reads TGTGCCAGCAGGAGAGGCGGAGGCTCCCCAGATACGCAGTATTTT. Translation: CASRRGGGSPDTQYF.

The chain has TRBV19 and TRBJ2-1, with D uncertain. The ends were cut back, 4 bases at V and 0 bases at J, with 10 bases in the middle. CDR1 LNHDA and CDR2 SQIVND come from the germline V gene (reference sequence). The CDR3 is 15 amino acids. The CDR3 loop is CASSTVRSSYNEQFF. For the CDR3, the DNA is TGTGCCAGTAGTACGGTAAGGAGCTCCTACAATGAGCAGTTCTTC.

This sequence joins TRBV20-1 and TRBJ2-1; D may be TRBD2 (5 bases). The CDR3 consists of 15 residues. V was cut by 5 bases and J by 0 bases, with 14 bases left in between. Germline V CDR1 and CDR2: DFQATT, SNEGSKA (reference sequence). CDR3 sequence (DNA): TGCAGTGCTCCGGAACCCAGCGGCTCCTACAATGAGCAGTTCTTC. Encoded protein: CSAPEPSGSYNEQFF.

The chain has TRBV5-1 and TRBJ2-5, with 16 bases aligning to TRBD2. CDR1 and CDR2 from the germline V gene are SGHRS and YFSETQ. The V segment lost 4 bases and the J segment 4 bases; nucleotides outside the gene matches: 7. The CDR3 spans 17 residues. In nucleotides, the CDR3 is TGCGCCAGCAGCACCGGGACTAGCGGGAGGGCCGGAGAGACCCAGTACTTC. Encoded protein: CASSTGTSGRAGETQYF.

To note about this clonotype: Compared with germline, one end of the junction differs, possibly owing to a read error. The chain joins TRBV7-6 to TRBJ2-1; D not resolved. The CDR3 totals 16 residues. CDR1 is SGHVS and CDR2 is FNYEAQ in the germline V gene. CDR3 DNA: TGTGCTAGCAGCTTTTATCCGGATACCTCCTACAATGAGCAGTTCTTC. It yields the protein CASSFYPDTSYNEQFF.

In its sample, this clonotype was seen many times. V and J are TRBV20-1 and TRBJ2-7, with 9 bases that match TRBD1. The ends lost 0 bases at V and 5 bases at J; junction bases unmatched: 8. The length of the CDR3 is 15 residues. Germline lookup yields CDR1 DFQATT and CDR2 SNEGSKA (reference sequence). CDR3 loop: CSAREIPGQGNEQYF. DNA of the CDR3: TGCAGTGCTAGAGAAATCCCGGGACAGGGCAACGAGCAGTACTTC.

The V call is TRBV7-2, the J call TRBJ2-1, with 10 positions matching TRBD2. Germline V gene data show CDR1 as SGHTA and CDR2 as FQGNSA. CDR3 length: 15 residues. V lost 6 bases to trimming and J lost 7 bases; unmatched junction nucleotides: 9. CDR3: CASSSTWTSGNEQFF. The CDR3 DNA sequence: TGTGCCAGCAGTTCTACGTGGACTAGCGGTAATGAGCAGTTCTTC.

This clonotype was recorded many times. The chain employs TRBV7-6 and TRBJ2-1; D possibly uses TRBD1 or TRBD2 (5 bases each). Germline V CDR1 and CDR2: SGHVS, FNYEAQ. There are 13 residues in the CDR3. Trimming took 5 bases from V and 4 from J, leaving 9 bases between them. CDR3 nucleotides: TGTGCCAGCAGCCCGGGACCATACAATGAGCAGTTCTTC. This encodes CASSPGPYNEQFF.

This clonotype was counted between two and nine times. The chain's CDR3 is CASSPGGSGNADTQYF. The CDR3 DNA follows: TGTGCCAGCAGCCCCGGGGGTAGCGGGAATGCAGATACGCAGTATTTT. The gene calls are TRBV7-2 and TRBJ2-3; 8 bases agree with TRBD2. Trimming removed 5 bases from V and 4 bases from J; junction bases left unmatched: 11. This CDR3 spans 16 amino acids. CDR1 and CDR2 (germline): SGHTA, FQGNSA.

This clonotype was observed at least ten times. The CDR3 spells CASSLQGTEAFF. The CDR3 DNA sequence: TGTGCCAGCAGCTTACAGGGTACTGAAGCTTTCTTT. The chain uses TRBV13 and TRBJ1-1; a possible D gene is TRBD1 (5 bases). Trimming removed 2 bases from V and 5 bases from J, with 6 bases in between. Germline V CDR1 and CDR2: PRHDT, FYEKMQ (reference sequence). There are 12 residues in the CDR3.